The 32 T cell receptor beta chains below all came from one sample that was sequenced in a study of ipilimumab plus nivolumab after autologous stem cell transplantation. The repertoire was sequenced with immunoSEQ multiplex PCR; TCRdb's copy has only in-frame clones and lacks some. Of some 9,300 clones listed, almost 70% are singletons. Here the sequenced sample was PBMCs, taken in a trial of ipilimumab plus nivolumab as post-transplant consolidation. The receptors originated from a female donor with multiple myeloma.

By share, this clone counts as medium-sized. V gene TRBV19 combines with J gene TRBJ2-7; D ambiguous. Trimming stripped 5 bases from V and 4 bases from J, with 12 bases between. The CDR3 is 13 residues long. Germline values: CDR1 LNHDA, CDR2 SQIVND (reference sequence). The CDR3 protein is CASSVTMEYEQYF. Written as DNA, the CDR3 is TGTGCCAGTAGTGTGACAATGGAATACGAGCAGTACTTC.

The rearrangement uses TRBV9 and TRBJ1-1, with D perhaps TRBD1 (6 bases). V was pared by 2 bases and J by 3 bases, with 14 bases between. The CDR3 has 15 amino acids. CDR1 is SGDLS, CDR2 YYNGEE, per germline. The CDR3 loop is CASSVGTGLDTEAFF. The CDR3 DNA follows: TGTGCCAGCAGCGTCGGCACAGGGTTGGACACTGAAGCTTTCTTT.

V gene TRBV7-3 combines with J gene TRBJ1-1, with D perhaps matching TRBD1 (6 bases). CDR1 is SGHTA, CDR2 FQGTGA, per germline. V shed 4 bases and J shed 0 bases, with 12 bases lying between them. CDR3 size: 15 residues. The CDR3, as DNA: TGTGCCAGCAGCTCCGAACAGGGACTGAACACTGAAGCTTTCTTT. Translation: CASSSEQGLNTEAFF.

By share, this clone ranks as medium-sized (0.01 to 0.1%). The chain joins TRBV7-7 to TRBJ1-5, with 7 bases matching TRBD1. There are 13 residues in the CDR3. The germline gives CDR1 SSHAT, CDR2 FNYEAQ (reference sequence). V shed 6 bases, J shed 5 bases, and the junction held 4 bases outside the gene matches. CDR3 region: CASSRDRDQPQHF. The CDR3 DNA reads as TGTGCCAGCAGTCGTGACAGGGATCAGCCCCAGCATTTT.

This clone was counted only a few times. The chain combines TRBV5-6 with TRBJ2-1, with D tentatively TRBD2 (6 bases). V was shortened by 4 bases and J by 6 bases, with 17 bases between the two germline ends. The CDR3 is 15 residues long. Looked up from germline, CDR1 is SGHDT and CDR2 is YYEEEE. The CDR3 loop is CASSPGLLGVNEQFF. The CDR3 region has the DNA TGTGCCAGCAGCCCGGGACTCCTAGGGGTCAATGAGCAGTTCTTC.

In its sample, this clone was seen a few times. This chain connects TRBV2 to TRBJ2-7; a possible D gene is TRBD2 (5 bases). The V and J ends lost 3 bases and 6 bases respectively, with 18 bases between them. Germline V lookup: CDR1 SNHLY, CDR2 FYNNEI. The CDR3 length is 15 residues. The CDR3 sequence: CASSDVGSREGEQYF. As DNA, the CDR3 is TGTGCCAGCAGTGACGTCGGTAGCCGCGAGGGCGAGCAGTACTTC.

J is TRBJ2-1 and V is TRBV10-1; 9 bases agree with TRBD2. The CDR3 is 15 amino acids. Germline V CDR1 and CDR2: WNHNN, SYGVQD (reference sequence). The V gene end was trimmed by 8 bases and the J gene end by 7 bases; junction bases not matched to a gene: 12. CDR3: CASGAGTSLSNEQFF. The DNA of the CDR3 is TGCGCCAGCGGAGCAGGGACTAGCCTGTCGAATGAGCAGTTCTTC.

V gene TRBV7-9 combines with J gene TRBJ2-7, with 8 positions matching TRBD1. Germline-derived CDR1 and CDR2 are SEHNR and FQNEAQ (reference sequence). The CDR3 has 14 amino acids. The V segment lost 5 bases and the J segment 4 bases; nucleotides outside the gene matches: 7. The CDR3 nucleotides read TGTGCCAGCAGCCCCTGGACAGGGTCATACGAGCAGTACTTC. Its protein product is CASSPWTGSYEQYF.

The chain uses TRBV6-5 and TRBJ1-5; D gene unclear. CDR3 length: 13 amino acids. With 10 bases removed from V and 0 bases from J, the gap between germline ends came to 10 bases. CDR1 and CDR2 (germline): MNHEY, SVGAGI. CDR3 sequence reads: CATVQLSNQPQHF. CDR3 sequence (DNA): TGTGCCACCGTACAGCTTAGCAATCAGCCCCAGCATTTT.

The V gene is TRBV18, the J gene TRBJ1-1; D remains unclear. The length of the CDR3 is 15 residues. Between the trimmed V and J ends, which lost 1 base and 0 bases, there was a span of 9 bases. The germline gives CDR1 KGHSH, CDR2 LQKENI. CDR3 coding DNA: TGTGCCAGCTCACCACAGTTCGATGTGAACACTGAAGCTTTCTTT. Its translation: CASSPQFDVNTEAFF. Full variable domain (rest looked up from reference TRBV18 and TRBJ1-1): NAGVMQNPRHLVRRRGQEARLRCSPMKGHSHVYWYRQLPEEGLKFMVYLQKENIIDESGMPKERFSAEFPKEGPSILRIQQVVRGDSAAYFCASSPQFDVNTEAFFGQGTRLTVV.

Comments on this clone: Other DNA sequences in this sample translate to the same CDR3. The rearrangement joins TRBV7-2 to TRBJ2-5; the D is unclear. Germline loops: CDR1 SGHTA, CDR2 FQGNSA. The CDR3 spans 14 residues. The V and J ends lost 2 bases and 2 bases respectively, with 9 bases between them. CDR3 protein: CASSLLVGQETQYF. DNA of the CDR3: TGTGCCAGCAGCTTACTCGTAGGGCAAGAGACCCAGTACTTC.

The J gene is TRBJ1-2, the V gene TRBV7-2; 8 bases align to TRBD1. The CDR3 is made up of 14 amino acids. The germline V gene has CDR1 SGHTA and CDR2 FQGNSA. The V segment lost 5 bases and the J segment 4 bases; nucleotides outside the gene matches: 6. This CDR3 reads CASSGHQGAYGYTF. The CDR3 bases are TGTGCCAGCAGCGGCCACCAGGGGGCCTATGGCTACACCTTC.

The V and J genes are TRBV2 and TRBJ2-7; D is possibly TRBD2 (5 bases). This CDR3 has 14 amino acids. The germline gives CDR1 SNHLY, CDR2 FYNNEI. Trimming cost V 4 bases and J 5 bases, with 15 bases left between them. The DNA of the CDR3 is TGTGCCAGCAGTGTCGGACCGGGGTACGACGAGCAGTACTTC. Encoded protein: CASSVGPGYDEQYF.

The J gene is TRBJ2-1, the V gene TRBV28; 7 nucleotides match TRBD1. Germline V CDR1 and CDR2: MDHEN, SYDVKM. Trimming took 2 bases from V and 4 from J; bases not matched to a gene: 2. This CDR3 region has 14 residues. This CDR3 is CASSLGTEYNEQFF. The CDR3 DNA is TGTGCCAGCAGTTTAGGGACAGAATACAATGAGCAGTTCTTC.

The CDR3 here is CASNLAGDSYEQYF. CDR3 DNA: TGTGCCAGCAACTTGGCGGGGGATTCCTACGAGCAGTACTTC. The rearrangement links TRBV7-9 to TRBJ2-7; 7 bases are a match to TRBD2. The V gene's germline CDR1 is SEHNR and CDR2 FQNEAQ (reference sequence). The CDR3 covers 14 residues. J was trimmed by 1 base and V by 7 bases; bases with no gene match: 7.

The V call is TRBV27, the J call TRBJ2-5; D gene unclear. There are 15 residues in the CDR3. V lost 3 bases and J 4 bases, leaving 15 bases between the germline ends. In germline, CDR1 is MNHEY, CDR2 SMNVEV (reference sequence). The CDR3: CASSFRAGTTETQYF. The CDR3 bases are TGTGCCAGCAGTTTTAGGGCAGGTACCACAGAGACCCAGTACTTC.

The CDR3 sequence is CASSFTQSAEAFF. CDR3 coding DNA: TGTGCCAGCAGCTTTACACAGTCGGCTGAAGCTTTCTTT. The chain carries TRBV7-2 and TRBJ1-1; D remains unclear. The germline CDR1 and CDR2 sequences are SGHTA and FQGNSA. The CDR3 sequence is 13 residues long. Trimming took off 3 bases at V and 6 bases at J, with 11 bases between the two ends. Based on the CDR3 plus reference TRBV7-2 and TRBJ1-1, the full variable domain is GAGVSQSPSNKVTEKGKDVELRCDPISGHTALYWYRQSLGQGLEFLIYFQGNSAPDKSGLPSDRFSAERTGGSVSTLTIQRTQQEDSAVYLCASSFTQSAEAFFGQGTRLTVV.

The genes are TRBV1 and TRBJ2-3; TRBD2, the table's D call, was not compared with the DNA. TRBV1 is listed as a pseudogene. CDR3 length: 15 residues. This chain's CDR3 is CTSSRRTRHTDTQYF. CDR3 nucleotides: TGCACCAGCAGCCGAAGGACTAGGCACACAGATACGCAGTATTTT.

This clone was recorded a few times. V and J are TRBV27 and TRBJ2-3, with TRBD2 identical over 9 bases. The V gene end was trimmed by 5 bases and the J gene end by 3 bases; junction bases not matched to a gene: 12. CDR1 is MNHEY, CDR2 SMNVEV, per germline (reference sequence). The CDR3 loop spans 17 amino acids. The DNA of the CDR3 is TGTGCCAGCAGTCCAAAGGGGACTAGCCGGGATACAGATACGCAGTATTTT. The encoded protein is CASSPKGTSRDTDTQYF.

The CDR3: CASRDRERGNYGYTF. CDR3 nucleotides: TGTGCCAGCAGGGACAGGGAACGGGGAAACTATGGCTACACCTTC. This sequence joins TRBV19 and TRBJ1-2; 9 nucleotides align to TRBD1. The CDR3 has 15 residues. With V trimmed by 9 bases and J by 2 bases, 10 bases remained unmatched. CDR1 and CDR2 from the germline V gene are LNHDA and SQIVND (reference sequence).

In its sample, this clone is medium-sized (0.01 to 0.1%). The CDR3 sequence is CASSQATSYEQYF. The DNA for the CDR3 is TGCGCCAGCAGCCAAGCCACTAGCTACGAGCAGTACTTC. This chain connects TRBV4-1 to TRBJ2-7; a possible D gene is TRBD2 (5 bases). The germline gives CDR1 MGHRA, CDR2 YSYEKL. Trimming pared 1 base from V and 3 bases from J, leaving 7 bases between. The CDR3 runs to 13 residues.

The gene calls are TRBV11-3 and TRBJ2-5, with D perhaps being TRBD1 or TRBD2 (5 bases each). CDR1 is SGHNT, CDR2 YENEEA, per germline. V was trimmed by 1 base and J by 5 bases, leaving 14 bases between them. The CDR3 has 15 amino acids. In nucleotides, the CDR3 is TGTGCCAGCAGCTTAGTATCGGGGCCAGGGGAGACCCAGTACTTC. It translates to CASSLVSGPGETQYF. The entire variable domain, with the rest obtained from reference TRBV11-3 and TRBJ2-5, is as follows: EAGVVQSPRYKIIEKKQPVAFWCNPISGHNTLYWYLQNLGQGPELLIRYENEEAVDDSQLPKDRFSAERLKGVDSTLKIQPAELGDSAVYLCASSLVSGPGETQYFGPGTRLLVL.

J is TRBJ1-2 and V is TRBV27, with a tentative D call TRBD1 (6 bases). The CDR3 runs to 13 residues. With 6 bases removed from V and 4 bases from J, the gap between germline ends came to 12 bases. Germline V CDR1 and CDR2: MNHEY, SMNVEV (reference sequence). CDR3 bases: TGTGCCAGCAGACCACAGGGTTTCTATGGCTACACCTTC. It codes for CASRPQGFYGYTF.

The CDR3 sequence: CASSLATMDYGYTF. For the CDR3, the DNA is TGTGCCAGCAGCTTAGCCACAATGGACTATGGCTACACCTTC. The chain carries TRBV7-9 and TRBJ1-2; D is unresolved. The CDR3 is 14 residues long. Trimming pared 0 bases from V and 3 bases from J, leaving 8 bases between. Germline V gene data show CDR1 as SEHNR and CDR2 as FQNEAQ (reference sequence).

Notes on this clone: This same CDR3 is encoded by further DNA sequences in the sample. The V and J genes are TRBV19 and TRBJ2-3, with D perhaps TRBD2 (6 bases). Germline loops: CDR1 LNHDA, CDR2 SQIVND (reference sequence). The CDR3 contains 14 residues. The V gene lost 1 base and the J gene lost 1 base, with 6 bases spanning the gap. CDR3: CASSIAGGTDTQYF. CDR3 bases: TGTGCCAGTAGTATAGCGGGGGGCACAGATACGCAGTATTTT.

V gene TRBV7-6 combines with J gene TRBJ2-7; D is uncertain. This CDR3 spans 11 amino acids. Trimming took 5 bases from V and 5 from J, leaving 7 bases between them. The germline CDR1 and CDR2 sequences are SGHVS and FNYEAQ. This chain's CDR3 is CASSPTHEQYF. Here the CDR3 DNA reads TGTGCCAGCAGCCCTACCCACGAGCAGTACTTC.

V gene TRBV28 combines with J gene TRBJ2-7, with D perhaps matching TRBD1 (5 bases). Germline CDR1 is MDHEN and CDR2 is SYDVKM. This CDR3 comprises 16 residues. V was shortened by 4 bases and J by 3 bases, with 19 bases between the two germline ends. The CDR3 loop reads CASSSYKSKGVYEQYF. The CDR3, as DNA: TGTGCCAGCAGTTCCTACAAATCAAAAGGGGTCTACGAGCAGTACTTC.

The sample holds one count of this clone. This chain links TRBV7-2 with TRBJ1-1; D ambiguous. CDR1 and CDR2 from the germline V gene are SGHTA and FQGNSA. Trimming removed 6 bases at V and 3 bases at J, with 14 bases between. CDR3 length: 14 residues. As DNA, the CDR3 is TGTGCCAGCAGTACGTCTGAGGGAGACACTGAAGCTTTCTTT. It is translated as CASSTSEGDTEAFF.

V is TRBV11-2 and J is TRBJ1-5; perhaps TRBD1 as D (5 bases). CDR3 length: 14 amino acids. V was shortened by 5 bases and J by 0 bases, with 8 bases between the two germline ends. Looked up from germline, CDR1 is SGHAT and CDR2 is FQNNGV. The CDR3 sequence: CASSPGTSNQPQHF. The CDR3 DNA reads TGTGCCAGCAGCCCGGGGACTAGCAATCAGCCCCAGCATTTT.

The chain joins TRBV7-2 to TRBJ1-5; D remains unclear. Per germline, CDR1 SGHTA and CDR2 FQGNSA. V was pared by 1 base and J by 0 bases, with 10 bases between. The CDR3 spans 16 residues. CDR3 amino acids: CASSLVALGSNQPQHF. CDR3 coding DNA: TGTGCCAGCAGCTTAGTCGCTTTAGGTAGCAATCAGCCCCAGCATTTT.

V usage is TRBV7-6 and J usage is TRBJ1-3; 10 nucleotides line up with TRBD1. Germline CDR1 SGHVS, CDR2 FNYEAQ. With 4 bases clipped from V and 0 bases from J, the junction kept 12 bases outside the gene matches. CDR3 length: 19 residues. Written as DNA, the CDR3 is TGTGCCAGCAGCTCCCCGTACCCGGGACAGGGGTACTCTGGAAACACCATATATTTT. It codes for CASSSPYPGQGYSGNTIYF.

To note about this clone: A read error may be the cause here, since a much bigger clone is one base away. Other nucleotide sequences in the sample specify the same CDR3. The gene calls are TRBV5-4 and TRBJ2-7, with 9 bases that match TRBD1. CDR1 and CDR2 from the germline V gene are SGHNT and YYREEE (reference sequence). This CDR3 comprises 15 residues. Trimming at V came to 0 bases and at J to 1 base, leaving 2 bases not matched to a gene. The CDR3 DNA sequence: TGTGCCAGCAGCTTGGGGGACAGGGCGTCCTACGAGCAGTACTTC. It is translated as CASSLGDRASYEQYF.